This is a list of T cell receptor beta chains from one sample in a study of T cells in Graves' hyperthyroidism and ophthalmopathy. TCRdb used MiXCR to reprocess the multiplex PCR reads, holding one entry per CDR3 protein. The top ten hold approximately 15% of the sample, which has fewer than 600,000 distinct CDR3 sequences, about 14% seen once. Sequencing was done on a sample of blood. The origin of the receptors is a woman in her thirties or forties with Graves' hyperthyroidism. CDR3s include the opening cysteine and the closing phenylalanine or tryptophan. D genes are given only for firm matches. Size is omitted from some rows. Given values are once, few, many or a class for expanded clones.

clone_size,j_call,v_call,d_call,cdr3_aa,cdr3_nt
many,TRBJ1-6,TRBV28,TRBD1,CASSLWDRGRDRGSPLHF,TGTGCCAGCAGTTTATGGGACAGGGGCCGCGACCGGGGTTCACCCCTCCACTTT
few,TRBJ2-7,TRBV28,.,CASGLAVAYEQYF,TGTGCCAGCGGGCTAGCTGTTGCCTACGAGCAGTACTTC
many,TRBJ2-4,TRBV30,.,CAWTGGGNIQYF,TGTGCCTGGACCGGCGGTGGAAACATTCAGTACTTC
.,TRBJ2-6,TRBV12-3/TRBV12-4,.,CASRVDSGANVLTF,TGTGCCAGCAGGGTGGACTCTGGGGCCAACGTCCTGACTTTC
.,TRBJ2-7,TRBV20-1,TRBD1,CSASLVQGGYEQYF,TGCAGTGCTAGCCTGGTACAGGGGGGCTACGAGCAGTACTTC
.,TRBJ1-3,TRBV29-1,TRBD1,CSSEGQGFSGNTIYF,TGCAGCTCCGAAGGACAGGGATTCTCTGGAAACACCATATATTTT
many,TRBJ2-7,TRBV6-1,.,CASSESQLTEQYF,TGTGCCAGCAGTGAATCACAGCTGACCGAGCAGTACTTC
many,TRBJ1-1,TRBV5-1,.,CASSLDQGQEHTEAFF,TGCGCCAGCAGCTTGGACCAGGGCCAAGAACACACTGAAGCTTTCTTT
many,TRBJ2-5,TRBV11-3,TRBD2,CASSKGTGGYQETQYF,TGTGCCAGCAGCAAAGGAACGGGGGGGTACCAAGAGACCCAGTACTTC
.,TRBJ1-5,TRBV10-3,.,CAISGVIHQPQHF,TGTGCCATCAGTGGAGTGATTCATCAGCCCCAGCATTTT
many,TRBJ2-7,TRBV28,.,CASSLLDIRSEQYF,TGTGCCAGCAGTTTATTGGACATCAGGTCCGAGCAGTACTTC
.,TRBJ2-7,TRBV4-1,TRBD2,CASSQDTSGPYEQYF,TGCGCCAGCAGCCAAGATACTAGCGGGCCGTACGAGCAGTACTTC
many,TRBJ2-3,TRBV2,.,CASSEVRLTYTDTQYF,TGTGCCAGCAGTGAGGTACGGCTCACCTACACAGATACGCAGTATTTT
many,TRBJ1-6,TRBV18,TRBD1,CASSPGQDSPLHF,TGTGCCAGCTCACCGGGACAGGATTCACCCCTCCACTTT
many,TRBJ2-3,TRBV7-8,.,CASSFEGSPDTQYF,TGTGCCAGCAGCTTTGAAGGATCCCCAGATACGCAGTATTTT
few,TRBJ1-3,TRBV4-2,.,CASSQDREASGNTIYF,TGTGCCAGCAGCCAAGACAGGGAAGCCTCTGGAAACACCATATATTTT